This TCR beta chain was sequenced in a study of prognosis after radiotherapy for stage I lung cancer. In the study overall: Stage I non-small cell lung cancer cases were enrolled from April 2018 through early 2019. In fourteen patients the disease was a newly diagnosed primary stage I lung tumor, whereas a few had oligometastatic NSCLC following surgical resection of the primary tumor. Whole-study findings and limits: Among patients who developed distant metastases, Shannon entropy after stereotactic body radiation therapy was lower.

Starting from genomic DNA, TCR beta CDR3 was amplified through two-round multiplex PCR. Amplification in first-round PCR relied on primers specific to each TRBV and TRBJ gene. TCRdb recomputed calls from the multiplex PCR reads with MiXCR, one row per CDR3 protein. The table lists roughly 13,000 distinct CDR3 sequences, 37% of them singletons. With respect to this clonotype: What it binds is unknown.

Germline V lookup: CDR1 MNHEY, CDR2 SVGEGT. The CDR3 extends over 12 amino acids. Trimming took 6 bases from V and 2 from J, leaving 7 bases between them. This clonotype was obtained from a donor older than 45 with non-small cell lung cancer. This chain uses TRBV6-2 or TRBV6-3 with TRBJ1-2; D not resolved. Sample: PBMCs, taken before or after stereotactic body radiation therapy (not recorded which). The CDR3 nucleotides are TGTGCCAGCAGGGACGGAAACTATGGCTACACCTTC. Amino acid sequence: CASRDGNYGYTF.